Below, 23 T cell receptor beta chains from the same sample are listed, as sequenced in a study of T-cell reconstitution after alpha-beta-depleted transplantation in children. Library preparation (for TCRbeta) was performed with unique molecular identifiers. Each CDR3 protein gets one entry after TCRdb re-called the PCR reads with MiXCR. The table shows under 300,000 distinct CDR3 sequences, with approximately 10% occurring only once. The sample in question was peripheral blood, obtained 180 days after TCRalphabeta/CD19-depleted stem cell transplant. The source is a male patient aged 2-9 years who had a stem cell transplant for chronic granulomatous disease, so the T cells may come from the graft donor.

This clonotype was counted at least ten times. The rearrangement uses TRBV28 and TRBJ2-5, with 8 bases lining up with TRBD2. CDR3 length: 15 residues. From germline, CDR1 is MDHEN and CDR2 SYDVKM. Trimming removed 7 bases from V and 5 bases from J; junction bases left unmatched: 12. CDR3 sequence reads: CASNSGGGLQETQYF. Here the CDR3 DNA reads TGTGCCAGCAATTCCGGGGGGGGGTTACAGGAGACCCAGTACTTC.

This clonotype was seen repeatedly, ten times or more. The chain uses TRBV7-2 and TRBJ2-7; weak D call: TRBD2 (7 bases). V was cut by 1 base and J by 3 bases, with 16 bases left in between. The germline V gene encodes CDR1 SGHTA and CDR2 FQGNSA. This CDR3 is 16 amino acids long. The CDR3 DNA is TGTGCCAGCAGCTTAGTGGGGGGGCCACCAAACTACGAGCAGTACTTC. Its translation is CASSLVGGPPNYEQYF. The full variable domain, in which reference TRBV7-2 and TRBJ2-7 provide the parts outside the CDR3, is GAGVSQSPSNKVTEKGKDVELRCDPISGHTALYWYRQSLGQGLEFLIYFQGNSAPDKSGLPSDRFSAERTGGSVSTLTIQRTQQEDSAVYLCASSLVGGPPNYEQYFGPGTRLTVT.

This clonotype was seen ten or more times. The J gene is TRBJ2-1, the V gene TRBV20-1, with 12 bases aligning to TRBD2. Trimming removed 0 bases from V and 0 bases from J; junction bases left unmatched: 3. Germline loops: CDR1 DFQATT, CDR2 SNEGSKA (reference sequence). This CDR3 comprises 17 residues. CDR3 in amino acids: CSARDRLAGASYNEQFF. The CDR3 DNA reads TGCAGTGCTAGAGATAGACTAGCGGGGGCCTCCTACAATGAGCAGTTCTTC.

The chain recombines TRBV29-1 with TRBJ1-1, with D hard to call. The CDR3 loop spans 10 amino acids. CDR1 is SQVTM, CDR2 ANQGSEA, per germline. Trimming shortened V by 4 bases and J by 14 bases, and 14 bases separated the two germline ends. The CDR3 region is CSVGELESFF. CDR3 bases: TGCAGCGTTGGAGAACTTGAATCGTTCTTT.

This clonotype appeared many times. This rearrangement joins TRBV29-1 to TRBJ2-7, with 7 bases aligning to TRBD1. Germline V lookup: CDR1 SQVTM, CDR2 ANQGSEA. The length of the CDR3 is 13 residues. The trim removed 7 bases at V and 0 bases at J, leaving 6 bases unmatched. The CDR3 nucleotides are TGCAGCGCCATAGGGGGCTACTCCTACGAGCAGTACTTC. Its protein is CSAIGGYSYEQYF.

This clonotype was recorded at least ten times. V and J are TRBV7-4 and TRBJ2-2; 10 nucleotides align to TRBD2. This CDR3 is 16 amino acids long. The V segment lost 2 bases and the J segment 6 bases; nucleotides outside the gene matches: 6. Germline assignment: CDR1 SGHVT and CDR2 SQSDAQ. The CDR3, as DNA: TGTGCCAGCAGCTTATGGCTAGCGGGAGAGTCCGGGGAGCTGTTTTTT. It yields the protein CASSLWLAGESGELFF.

This clonotype was picked up many times. The J gene is TRBJ2-1, the V gene TRBV11-2; D gene ambiguous. Germline values: CDR1 SGHAT, CDR2 FQNNGV. Trimming left V 2 bases short and J 0 bases short, with 17 bases between. There are 18 residues in the CDR3. The CDR3 region has the DNA TGTGCCAGCAGCTTACTAGGTAGTTGGCAGTCCTCCTACAATGAGCAGTTCTTC. Its translation is CASSLLGSWQSSYNEQFF.

This clonotype was counted many times. The rearrangement joins TRBV7-2 to TRBJ2-1, with D possibly matching TRBD2 (5 bases). The CDR3 consists of 14 residues. The V end was cut by 4 bases, the J end by 4 bases, with 11 bases between. From germline, CDR1 is SGHTA and CDR2 FQGNSA. CDR3 bases: TGTGCCAGCAGCTCGTCTGGGAGTTACAATGAGCAGTTCTTC. Protein product: CASSSSGSYNEQFF.

This clonotype showed up many times. CDR3 sequence reads: CASSFGLGELFF. As DNA, the CDR3 is TGTGCCAGCAGTTTTGGGCTCGGGGAGCTGTTTTTT. V and J are TRBV12-3 or TRBV12-4 and TRBJ2-2; D unresolved. The CDR3 loop spans 12 amino acids. V shed 3 bases and J shed 7 bases, with 6 bases lying between them.

There are many counts of this clonotype. J is TRBJ2-3 and V is TRBV15; 11 bases align to TRBD2. V was pared by 0 bases and J by 1 base, with 6 bases of the junction left unmatched. CDR3 length equals 18 residues. Germline loops: CDR1 LNHNV, CDR2 YYDKDF (reference sequence). The CDR3 loop reads CATSRDTVTSGGTDTQYF. DNA for the CDR3: TGTGCCACCAGCAGAGATACGGTGACTAGCGGGGGCACAGATACGCAGTATTTT.

This clonotype was recorded at least ten times. V and J are TRBV20-1 and TRBJ2-6; maybe TRBD2 (6 bases). CDR3 length: 11 residues. Germline values: CDR1 DFQATT, CDR2 SNEGSKA (reference sequence). V was trimmed by 3 bases and J by 18 bases, leaving 15 bases between them. The CDR3 protein is CSARVTGGETF. The CDR3 nucleotides are TGCAGTGCTAGGGTCACAGGAGGGGAGACTTTC.

This clonotype was detected ten times or more. The V call is TRBV10-3, the J call TRBJ2-7; a possible D gene is TRBD1 (6 bases). The CDR3 consists of 12 residues. Germline loops: CDR1 ENHRY, CDR2 SYGVKD. Deletions cut 3 bases from V and 6 bases from J, with 9 bases between. CDR3 sequence: CAISEQGSEQYF. The CDR3 DNA follows: TGTGCCATCAGTGAACAGGGTTCCGAGCAGTACTTC.

This clonotype was picked up many times. The rearrangement links TRBV18 to TRBJ2-2; no clear D. V was shortened by 10 bases and J by 7 bases, with 16 bases between the two germline ends. The CDR3 spans 13 residues. Germline CDR1 reads KGHSH; CDR2 reads LQKENI. DNA of the CDR3: TGTGCCACCAGCCCCCGGGCGGTCGGGGAGCTGTTTTTT. Translated: CATSPRAVGELFF. Supplemented by reference TRBV18 and TRBJ2-2, the full variable domain reads NAGVMQNPRHLVRRRGQEARLRCSPMKGHSHVYWYRQLPEEGLKFMVYLQKENIIDESGMPKERFSAEFPKEGPSILRIQQVVRGDSAAYFCATSPRAVGELFFGEGSRLTVL.

This clonotype has at least ten counts. The rearrangement links TRBV24-1 to TRBJ2-3, with 8 bases lining up with TRBD2. Trimming cost V 0 bases and J 0 bases; bases outside gene matches: 7. Germline V CDR1 and CDR2: KGHDR, SFDVKD. The CDR3 totals 18 residues. Here the CDR3 reads CATSDLGSASGSTDTQYF. The CDR3 DNA reads TGTGCCACCAGTGATTTGGGTTCGGCTAGCGGGAGCACAGATACGCAGTATTTT.

Ten or more counts support this clonotype. This chain uses TRBV7-3 with TRBJ2-7; the D is unclear. Deletions cut 2 bases from V and 2 bases from J, with 7 bases between. From germline, CDR1 is SGHTA and CDR2 FQGTGA. This CDR3 has 13 amino acids. Here the CDR3 reads CASSLQAAYEQYF. The DNA for the CDR3 is TGTGCCAGCAGCTTACAGGCGGCCTACGAGCAGTACTTC.

This clonotype was seen many times. The chain combines TRBV6-5 with TRBJ2-1; TRBD1 matches 7 bases. The trim removed 6 bases at V and 6 bases at J, leaving 5 bases unmatched. The CDR3 totals 13 residues. Germline lookup yields CDR1 MNHEY and CDR2 SVGAGI. The CDR3 nucleotides read TGTGCCAGCAGCCATTACAGGGGCAATGAGCAGTTCTTC. Amino acids: CASSHYRGNEQFF.

This clonotype was detected ten times or more. This chain links TRBV6-1 with TRBJ2-2; D possibly corresponds to TRBD1 (6 bases). The ends were cut back, 11 bases at V and 0 bases at J, with 13 bases in the middle. CDR3 length: 14 residues. The V gene's germline CDR1 is MNHNS and CDR2 SASEGT. CDR3 residues: CAGNRVPNTGELFF. The DNA of the CDR3 is TGTGCCGGGAACAGGGTTCCGAACACCGGGGAGCTGTTTTTT.

Many counts were recorded for this clonotype. The chain carries TRBV18 and TRBJ1-4; 10 bases agree with TRBD1. This CDR3 region has 15 residues. Per germline, CDR1 KGHSH and CDR2 LQKENI. V shed 3 bases and J 3 bases; nucleotides not matched to a gene: 1. In nucleotides, the CDR3 is TGTGCCAGCTCACCCGGACAGGGGGCTAATGAAAAACTGTTTTTT. Translating it yields CASSPGQGANEKLFF.

This clonotype was seen at least ten times. The CDR3, as DNA: TGTGCCAGCAGCTTAGGGGCCGACACAACGGGGACTGAAGCTTTCTTT. Translated, it gives CASSLGADTTGTEAFF. The rearrangement uses TRBV7-8 and TRBJ1-1; D remains unclear. Trimming took off 1 base at V and 5 bases at J, with 17 bases between the two ends. This CDR3 comprises 16 residues. The germline V gene has CDR1 SGHVS and CDR2 FQNEAQ.

In this sample, this clonotype turned up many times. The chain combines TRBV16 with TRBJ1-2; D remains unclear. Per germline, CDR1 KGHSY and CDR2 FQNENV. This CDR3 is built from 14 residues. Trimming removed 0 bases from V and 7 bases from J, with 12 bases in between. The CDR3 is CASSQSPGIGGYTF. CDR3 nucleotides: TGTGCCAGCAGCCAATCGCCGGGGATAGGTGGCTACACCTTC.

This clonotype came up many times. The J gene is TRBJ1-2, the V gene TRBV12-3 or TRBV12-4; D might be TRBD1 (6 bases). The V end lost 10 bases, the J end lost 8 bases, and 20 bases lay between the germline ends. This CDR3 has 13 amino acids. The DNA for the CDR3 is TGTGCCACATACCCCTTGGGGGGGCAAGGCTACACCTTC. As protein: CATYPLGGQGYTF.

This clonotype was seen many times. This chain uses TRBV29-1 with TRBJ1-2; D is undetermined. Germline CDR1 SQVTM, CDR2 ANQGSEA. V was cut by 0 bases and J by 5 bases, with 13 bases left in between. The CDR3 runs 14 residues. CDR3 in DNA: TGCAGCGTTGAAGAAACAACGAAAAGATATGGCTACACCTTC. This sequence encodes CSVEETTKRYGYTF.

At least ten counts were recorded for this clonotype. V and J are TRBV7-2 and TRBJ2-1; 11 nucleotides match TRBD2. The trim removed 11 bases at V and 6 bases at J, leaving 3 bases unmatched. The CDR3 totals 12 residues. Germline CDR1 reads SGHTA; CDR2 reads FQGNSA. This CDR3 reads CAGGTSGNEQFF. The CDR3 nucleotides read TGTGCCGGAGGGACTAGCGGCAATGAGCAGTTCTTC.